This TCR beta chain was captured by sequencing in a study of shared clonotypes between healthy human individuals. V lost 6 bases to trimming and J lost 5 bases, with 14 bases between them. CDR1 is MNHNS and CDR2 is SASEGT in the germline V gene. The CDR3 is made up of 13 amino acids. Assay execution proceeded at the deep level. Using immunoSEQ multiplex PCR, the repertoire was profiled, and TCRdb retains in-frame clones only, with some absent. The repertoire holds about 680,000 clones, with about 78% as singletons. The rearrangement uses TRBV6-1 and TRBJ2-7, with D maybe TRBD2 (5 bases). The sample comprised memory CD4+ T cells sorted from blood. Subset given: CD45RA-negative fraction. The sequence derives from a woman aged 25 to 45 in good health. The DNA for the CDR3 is TGTGCCAGCAGAGTTACTAGTATAGACGAGCAGTACTTC. Translated: CASRVTSIDEQYF.